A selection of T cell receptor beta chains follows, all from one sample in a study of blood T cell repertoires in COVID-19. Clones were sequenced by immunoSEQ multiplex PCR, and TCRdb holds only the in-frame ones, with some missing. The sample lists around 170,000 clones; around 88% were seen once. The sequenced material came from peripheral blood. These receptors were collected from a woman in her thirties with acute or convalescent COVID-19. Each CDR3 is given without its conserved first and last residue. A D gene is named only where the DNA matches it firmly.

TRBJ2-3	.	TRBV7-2	ASSLYRSTDTQY
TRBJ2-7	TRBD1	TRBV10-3	AIQAPGQTYEQY
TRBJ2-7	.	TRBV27	ASSLFGSSYEQY
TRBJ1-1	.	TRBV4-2	ASSQDYIAF
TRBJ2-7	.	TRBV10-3	AISEFRERPYEQY
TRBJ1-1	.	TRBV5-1	ASMREKGAEAF
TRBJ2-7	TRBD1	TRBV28	ASTLRVGGVYEQY
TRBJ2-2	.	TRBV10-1	ASSASTTGELF
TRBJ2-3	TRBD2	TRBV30	AWSEGRESTDTQY
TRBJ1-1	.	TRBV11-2	ASSFVRDTEAF
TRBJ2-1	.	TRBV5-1	ASSFGGSNEQF
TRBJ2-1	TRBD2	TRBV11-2	ASSLRLAGGGEQF
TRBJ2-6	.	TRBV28	ASSPSAGANVLT
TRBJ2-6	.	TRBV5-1	ASSLTADSGANVLT
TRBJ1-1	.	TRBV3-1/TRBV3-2	ASSQGRGTEAF
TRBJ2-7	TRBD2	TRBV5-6	ASSTGLAREQY
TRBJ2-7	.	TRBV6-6	ASSYSTEQY
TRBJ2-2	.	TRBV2	AAAGELF
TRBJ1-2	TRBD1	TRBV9	ASSGWDRANYGYT
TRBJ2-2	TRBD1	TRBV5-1	ASSLAATGGDFGTGELF
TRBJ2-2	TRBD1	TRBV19	ASSAIRDRGGELF
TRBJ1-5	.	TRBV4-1	ASSQDGQPQH